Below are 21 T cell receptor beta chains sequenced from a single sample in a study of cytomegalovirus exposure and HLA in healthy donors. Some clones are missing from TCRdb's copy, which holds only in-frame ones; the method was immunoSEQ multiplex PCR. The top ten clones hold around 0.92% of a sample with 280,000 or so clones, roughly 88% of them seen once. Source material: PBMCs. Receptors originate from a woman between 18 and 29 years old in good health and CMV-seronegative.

CDR3 in amino acids: CASSKQTAYEAFF. CDR3 bases: TGTGCCAGCTCAAAACAGACCGCGTATGAAGCTTTCTTT. This chain connects TRBV9 to TRBJ1-1; no firm D call. CDR1 and CDR2 from the germline V gene are SGDLS and YYNGEE. V was clipped by 7 bases and J by 7 bases, with 17 bases between them. The CDR3 consists of 13 residues.

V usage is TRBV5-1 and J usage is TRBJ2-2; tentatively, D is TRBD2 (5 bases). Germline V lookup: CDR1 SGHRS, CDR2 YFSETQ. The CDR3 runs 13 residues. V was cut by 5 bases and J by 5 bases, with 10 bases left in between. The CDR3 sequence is CASRPPGTGELFF. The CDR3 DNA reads TGCGCCAGCAGGCCGCCGGGAACCGGGGAGCTGTTTTTT.

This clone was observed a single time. In DNA, the CDR3 is TGTGCCAGCAGTCATTTTTACCGAGACACCGGGGAGCTGTTTTTT. This gives the protein CASSHFYRDTGELFF. V gene TRBV5-4 combines with J gene TRBJ2-2; D is uncertain. The CDR3 has 15 residues. V was trimmed by 5 bases and J by 3 bases, leaving 14 bases between them. Per germline, CDR1 SGHNT and CDR2 YYREEE (reference sequence).

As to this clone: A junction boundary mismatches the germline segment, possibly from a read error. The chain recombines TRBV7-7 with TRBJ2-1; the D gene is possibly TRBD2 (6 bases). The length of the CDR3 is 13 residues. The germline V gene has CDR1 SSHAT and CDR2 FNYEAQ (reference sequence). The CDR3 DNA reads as TGTGCTAGCAGCCCCGCGGGGTACAATGAGCAGTTCTTC. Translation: CASSPAGYNEQFF.

This CDR3 is CASNPSGLATYEQYF. CDR3 nucleotides: TGTGCCAGCAATCCCAGTGGGCTAGCCACCTACGAGCAGTACTTC. The chain carries TRBV28 and TRBJ2-7, with a tentative D call TRBD2 (5 bases). With 7 bases removed from V and 2 bases from J, the gap between germline ends came to 18 bases. Germline CDR1 MDHEN, CDR2 SYDVKM. The CDR3 length is 15 residues.

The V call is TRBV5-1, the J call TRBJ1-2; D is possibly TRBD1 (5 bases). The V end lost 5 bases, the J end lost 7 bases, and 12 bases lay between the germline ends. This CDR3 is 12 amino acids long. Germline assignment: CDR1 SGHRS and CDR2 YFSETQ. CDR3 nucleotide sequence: TGCGCCAGCAGGTCGACAGACACTGGCTACACCTTC. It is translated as CASRSTDTGYTF.

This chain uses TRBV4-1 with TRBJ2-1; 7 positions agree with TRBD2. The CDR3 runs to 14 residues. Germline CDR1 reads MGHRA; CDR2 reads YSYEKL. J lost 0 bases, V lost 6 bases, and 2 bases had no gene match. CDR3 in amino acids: CASRSSGSYNEQFF. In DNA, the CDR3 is TGCGCCAGCAGGTCTAGCGGCTCCTACAATGAGCAGTTCTTC.

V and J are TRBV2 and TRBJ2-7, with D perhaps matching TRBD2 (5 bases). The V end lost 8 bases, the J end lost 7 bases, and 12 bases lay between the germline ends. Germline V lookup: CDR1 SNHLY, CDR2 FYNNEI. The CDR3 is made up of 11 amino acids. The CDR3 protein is CASGSIKEQYF. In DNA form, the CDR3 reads TGTGCCAGCGGGAGCATTAAGGAGCAGTACTTC.

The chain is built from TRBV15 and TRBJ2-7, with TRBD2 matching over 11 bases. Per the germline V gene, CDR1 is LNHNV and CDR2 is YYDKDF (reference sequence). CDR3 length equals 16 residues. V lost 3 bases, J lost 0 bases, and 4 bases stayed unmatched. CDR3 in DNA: TGTGCCACCAGCAGGGAGGGACTAGCGGCCTCCTACGAGCAGTACTTC. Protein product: CATSREGLAASYEQYF.

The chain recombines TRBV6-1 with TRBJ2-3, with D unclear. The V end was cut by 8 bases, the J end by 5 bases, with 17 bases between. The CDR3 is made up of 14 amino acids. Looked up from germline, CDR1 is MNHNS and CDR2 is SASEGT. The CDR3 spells CASGQPGTGDTQYF. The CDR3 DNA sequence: TGTGCCAGCGGCCAACCCGGAACGGGAGATACGCAGTATTTT.

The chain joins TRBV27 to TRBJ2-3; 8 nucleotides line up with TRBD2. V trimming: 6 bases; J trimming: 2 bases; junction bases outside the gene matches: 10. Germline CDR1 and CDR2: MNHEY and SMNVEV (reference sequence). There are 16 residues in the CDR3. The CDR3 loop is CASSQLAEVLTDTQYF. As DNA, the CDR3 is TGTGCCAGCAGCCAACTAGCGGAAGTACTCACAGATACGCAGTATTTT.

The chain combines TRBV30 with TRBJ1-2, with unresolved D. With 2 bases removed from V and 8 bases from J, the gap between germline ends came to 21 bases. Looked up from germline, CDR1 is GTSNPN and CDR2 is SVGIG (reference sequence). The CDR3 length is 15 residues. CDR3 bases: TGTGCCTGGAGTCGCACCAGGCCCACCTCTACCGGCTACACCTTC. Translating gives CAWSRTRPTSTGYTF.

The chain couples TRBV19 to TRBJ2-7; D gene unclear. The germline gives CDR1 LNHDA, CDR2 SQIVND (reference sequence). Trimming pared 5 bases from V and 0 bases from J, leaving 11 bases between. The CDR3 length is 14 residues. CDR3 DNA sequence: TGTGCCAGTAGTCCAGGCACGAGCTCCTACGAGCAGTACTTC. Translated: CASSPGTSSYEQYF.

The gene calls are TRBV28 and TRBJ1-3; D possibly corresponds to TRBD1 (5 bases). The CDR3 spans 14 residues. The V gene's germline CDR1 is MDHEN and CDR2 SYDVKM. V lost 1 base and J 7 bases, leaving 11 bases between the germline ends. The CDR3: CASSLLQALNTIYF. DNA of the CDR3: TGTGCCAGCAGTTTATTACAGGCTTTGAACACCATATATTTT. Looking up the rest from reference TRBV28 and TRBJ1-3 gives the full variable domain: DVKVTQSSRYLVKRTGEKVFLECVQDMDHENMFWYRQDPGLGLRLIYFSYDVKMKEKGDIPEGYSVSREKKERFSLILESASTNQTSMYLCASSLLQALNTIYFGEGSWLTVV.

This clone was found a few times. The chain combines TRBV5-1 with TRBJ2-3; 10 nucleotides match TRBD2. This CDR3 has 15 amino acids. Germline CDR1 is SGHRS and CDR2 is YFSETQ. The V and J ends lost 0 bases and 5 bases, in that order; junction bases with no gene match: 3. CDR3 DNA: TGCGCCAGCAGCTTGGGCAGCGGGGGGGGAGATACGCAGTATTTT. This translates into CASSLGSGGGDTQYF.

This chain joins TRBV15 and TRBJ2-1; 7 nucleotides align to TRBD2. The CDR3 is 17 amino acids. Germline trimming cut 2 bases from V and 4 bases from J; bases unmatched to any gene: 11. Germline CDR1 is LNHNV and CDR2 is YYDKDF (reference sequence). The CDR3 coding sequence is TGTGCCACCAGCAGAAGGACCGGGACTACCCCATACAATGAGCAGTTCTTC. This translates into CATSRRTGTTPYNEQFF.

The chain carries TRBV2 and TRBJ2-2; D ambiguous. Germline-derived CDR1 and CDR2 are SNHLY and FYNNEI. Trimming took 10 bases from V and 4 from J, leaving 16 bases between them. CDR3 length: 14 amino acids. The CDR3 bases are TGTGCCACTCAATATTCGCGCGGCACCGGGGAGCTGTTTTTT. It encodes CATQYSRGTGELFF.

CDR3 sequence (DNA): TGTGCCAGCAGTTTCCCCCTAGGCTTAAACACCGGGGAGCTGTTTTTT. Amino acid sequence: CASSFPLGLNTGELFF. V and J are TRBV28 and TRBJ2-2; no firm D call. The germline V gene encodes CDR1 MDHEN and CDR2 SYDVKM. This CDR3 has 16 residues. V was pared by 3 bases and J by 2 bases, with 13 bases between.

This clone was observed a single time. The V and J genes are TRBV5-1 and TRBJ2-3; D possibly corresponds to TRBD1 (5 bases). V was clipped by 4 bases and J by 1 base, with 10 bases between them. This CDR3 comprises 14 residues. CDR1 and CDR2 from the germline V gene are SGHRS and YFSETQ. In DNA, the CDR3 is TGCGCCAGCAGCGATAACAGGCGCACAGATACGCAGTATTTT. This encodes CASSDNRRTDTQYF.

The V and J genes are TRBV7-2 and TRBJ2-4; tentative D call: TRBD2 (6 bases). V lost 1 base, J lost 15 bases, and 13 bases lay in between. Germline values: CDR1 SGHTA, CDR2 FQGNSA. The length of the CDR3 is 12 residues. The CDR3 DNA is TGTGCCAGCAGCTTAGAGTCGGGGACTCGGTACTTC. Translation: CASSLESGTRYF.

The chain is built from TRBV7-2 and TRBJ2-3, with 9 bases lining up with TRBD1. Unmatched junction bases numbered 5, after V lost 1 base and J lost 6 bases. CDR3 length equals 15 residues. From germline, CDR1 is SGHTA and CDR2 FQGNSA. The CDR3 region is CASSLGGQGFDTQYF. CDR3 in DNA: TGTGCCAGCAGCTTAGGGGGACAGGGCTTTGATACGCAGTATTTT.